These 23 T cell receptor beta chains were all obtained from the same sample, sequenced in a study of molecular identifiers for immune sequencing clone quantification. TCRdb analysed the PCR reads with MiXCR anew, one entry per CDR3 protein. The data hold roughly 320,000 distinct CDR3 sequences, with about 22% observed a single time. The sample consisted of naive CD8+ T cells from blood, with Jurkat cell RNA spiked in. As for subset: FACS-sorted CD8+CD4-CCR7+CD45RA+ naive T cells. The source of these receptors is a human donor in good health. Some libraries in this study had Jurkat cell RNA spiked in.

Worth noting for this clonotype: This may be a read error: a much more frequent sequence differs by one nucleotide. The chain links TRBV5-4 to TRBJ2-1, with D possibly being TRBD2 (5 bases). V lost 2 bases, J lost 12 bases, and 18 bases lay in between. The germline CDR1 and CDR2 sequences are SGHNT and YYREEE (reference sequence). The CDR3 has 14 amino acids. DNA for the CDR3: TGTGCCAGCAGCTTTGAGTCCCTAGCCGATGGGCAGTTCTTC. It is translated as CASSFESLADGQFF.

This clonotype has more than one count but fewer than ten. This sequence joins TRBV12-3 or TRBV12-4 and TRBJ2-7, with 7 bases lining up with TRBD2. V dropped 9 bases and J dropped 4; count of bases not matched to a gene: 12. This CDR3 has 14 residues. Here the CDR3 DNA reads TGTGCCAGTAGTACGGGACTACGTGTTTACGAGCAGTACTTC. It codes for CASSTGLRVYEQYF.

Points on this clonotype: This may come from a read error, since a much larger clone is one base off. This rearrangement joins TRBV12-3 or TRBV12-4 to TRBJ2-7; TRBD2 might be the D (6 bases). The CDR3 consists of 13 residues. CDR3 in DNA: TGTGGCAGCAGTTTTCTGGGGGGTTACGAGCAGTACTTC. This gives the protein CGSSFLGGYEQYF.

The chain combines TRBV5-5 with TRBJ2-7, with 9 bases that match TRBD1. J gave up 2 bases and V 5 bases, and 5 bases lay outside the gene matches. Germline CDR1 SGHKS, CDR2 YYEKEE (reference sequence). The CDR3 has 14 residues. The CDR3 loop reads CASRTGQGPYEQYF. CDR3 coding DNA: TGTGCCAGCAGGACGGGACAGGGCCCCTACGAGCAGTACTTC. The full variable domain, in which reference TRBV5-5 and TRBJ2-7 provide the parts outside the CDR3, is DAGVTQSPTHLIKTRGQQVTLRCSPISGHKSVSWYQQVLGQGPQFIFQYYEKEERGRGNFPDRFSARQFPNYSSELNVNALLLGDSALYLCASRTGQGPYEQYFGPGTRLTVT.

The V gene is TRBV4-3, the J gene TRBJ1-2; 8 nucleotides align to TRBD1. CDR3 length equals 16 residues. The germline V gene has CDR1 LGHNA and CDR2 YSLEER. V shed 1 base and J 4 bases; nucleotides not matched to a gene: 8. The CDR3: CASSQGGTGYLYGYTF. The CDR3 region has the DNA TGCGCCAGCAGCCAAGGCGGGACAGGTTATCTCTATGGCTACACCTTC.

This clonotype was counted at least ten times. The chain uses TRBV5-1 and TRBJ2-7, with TRBD1 as a possible D gene (5 bases). V shed 0 bases and J shed 3 bases, with 7 bases lying between them. The germline CDR1 and CDR2 sequences are SGHRS and YFSETQ. The CDR3 loop spans 13 amino acids. CDR3 sequence reads: CASSLEDNYEQYF. The CDR3 DNA reads as TGCGCCAGCAGCTTGGAGGACAACTACGAGCAGTACTTC.

This clonotype was seen a handful of times. This chain links TRBV13 with TRBJ1-1; no clear D. The V gene's germline CDR1 is PRHDT and CDR2 FYEKMQ (reference sequence). The CDR3 extends over 11 amino acids. Trimming left V 10 bases short and J 5 bases short, with 11 bases between. The DNA of the CDR3 is TGTGCCACCGCGGGAGGAACTGAAGCTTTCTTT. Its protein is CATAGGTEAFF.

There are many counts of this clonotype. The V gene is TRBV27, the J gene TRBJ1-4; D call uncertain. This CDR3 spans 11 amino acids. Looked up from germline, CDR1 is MNHEY and CDR2 is SMNVEV (reference sequence). V lost 6 bases to trimming and J lost 10 bases, with 9 bases between them. CDR3 sequence: CASRQSGKLFF. CDR3 bases: TGTGCCAGCAGGCAAAGTGGAAAACTGTTTTTT.

This clonotype appeared many times. The chain carries TRBV20-1 and TRBJ1-1, with D perhaps TRBD1 (5 bases). The CDR3 is made up of 13 amino acids. The V gene's germline CDR1 is DFQATT and CDR2 SNEGSKA (reference sequence). V was clipped by 0 bases and J by 5 bases, with 10 bases between them. The CDR3 here is CSARDGGETEAFF. The CDR3 nucleotides read TGCAGTGCTAGAGATGGAGGGGAGACTGAAGCTTTCTTT.

For this clonotype: A much larger clonotype is one base distant, so this may be a read error. The chain uses TRBV7-2 and TRBJ1-1; D is uncertain. The CDR3 sequence is 11 residues long. With 3 bases removed from V and 9 bases from J, the gap between germline ends came to 8 bases. Germline loops: CDR1 SGHTA, CDR2 FQGNSA. The CDR3 region is CASSFLTKAFF. CDR3 bases: TGTGCCAGCAGCTTCCTAACTAAAGCTTTCTTT.

This clonotype has more than one count but fewer than ten. The gene calls are TRBV25-1 and TRBJ1-6; no reliable D call. Trimming took off 3 bases at V and 17 bases at J, with 17 bases between the two ends. CDR3 length: 13 residues. Germline V gives CDR1 MGHDK, CDR2 SYGVNS. The CDR3 sequence: CASSDVVSNEIHF. The CDR3 DNA reads as TGTGCCAGCAGTGACGTAGTTTCCAATGAGATCCACTTT.

This chain uses TRBV30 with TRBJ1-1; D not resolved. This CDR3 spans 10 amino acids. V was shortened by 3 bases and J by 6 bases, with 5 bases between the two germline ends. Looked up from germline, CDR1 is GTSNPN and CDR2 is SVGIG (reference sequence). CDR3 DNA: TGTGCCTGGAGGGGCGCTGAAGCTTTCTTT. This encodes CAWRGAEAFF.

This clonotype was seen repeatedly, ten times or more. J is TRBJ2-7 and V is TRBV5-1; possibly TRBD1 for D (6 bases). In germline, CDR1 is SGHRS, CDR2 YFSETQ. V was pared by 2 bases and J by 3 bases, with 9 bases between. The CDR3 consists of 13 residues. As DNA, the CDR3 is TGCGCCAGCAGCTTACAGGGAGACTACGAGCAGTACTTC. This sequence encodes CASSLQGDYEQYF.

The V call is TRBV12-3 or TRBV12-4, the J call TRBJ1-1; 9 bases map to TRBD1. The CDR3 covers 16 residues. V lost 5 bases and J lost 0; bases outside the gene matches: 7. This CDR3 is CASSAAGTGMNTEAFF. For the CDR3, the DNA is TGTGCCAGCAGTGCCGCCGGGACAGGGATGAACACTGAAGCTTTCTTT.

Ten or more counts support this clonotype. The chain joins TRBV5-6 to TRBJ2-7; TRBD2 aligns across 8 bases. Trimming cost V 4 bases and J 1 base; bases outside gene matches: 7. The germline V gene encodes CDR1 SGHDT and CDR2 YYEEEE. There are 15 residues in the CDR3. The CDR3, as DNA: TGTGCCAGCAGCCTGAGCGGGGGCCTATCCTACGAGCAGTACTTC. As protein: CASSLSGGLSYEQYF. The full variable domain, completed using reference TRBV5-6 and TRBJ2-7, is DAGVTQSPTHLIKTRGQQVTLRCSPKSGHDTVSWYQQALGQGPQFIFQYYEEEERQRGNFPDRFSGHQFPNYSSELNVNALLLGDSALYLCASSLSGGLSYEQYFGPGTRLTVT.

This clonotype has just a few counts. The genes are TRBV4-3 and TRBJ1-3, with a possible D match to TRBD1 (5 bases). V gave up 0 bases and J gave up 0 bases, with 9 bases separating them. Germline V lookup: CDR1 LGHNA, CDR2 YSLEER. The CDR3 contains 16 residues. CDR3 bases: TGCGCCAGCAGCCAAGATTCAGGGACCTCTGGAAACACCATATATTTT. This sequence encodes CASSQDSGTSGNTIYF.

This clonotype was counted at least ten times. This chain connects TRBV7-9 to TRBJ2-5; TRBD1 agrees at 7 bases. Germline CDR1 is SEHNR and CDR2 is FQNEAQ (reference sequence). Trimming removed 4 bases from V and 3 bases from J; junction bases left unmatched: 8. This CDR3 comprises 15 residues. CDR3 loop: CASSSTPGTEETQYF. CDR3 coding DNA: TGTGCCAGCAGCTCAACTCCCGGGACAGAAGAGACCCAGTACTTC.

This clonotype showed up many times. The gene calls are TRBV29-1 and TRBJ2-2; 14 bases are a match to TRBD2. The CDR3 contains 16 residues. Germline CDR1 and CDR2: SQVTM and ANQGSEA. The V and J ends lost 6 bases and 0 bases, in that order; junction bases with no gene match: 3. CDR3 DNA sequence: TGCAGCGTCCGGACTAGCGGGAGGTCGAACACCGGGGAGCTGTTTTTT. Amino acids: CSVRTSGRSNTGELFF.

This chain uses TRBV19 with TRBJ2-1, with D unclear. Between the trimmed V and J ends, which lost 2 bases and 6 bases, there was a span of 14 bases. This CDR3 is built from 15 residues. Germline lookup yields CDR1 LNHDA and CDR2 SQIVND (reference sequence). CDR3 residues: CASSITPTPGNEQFF. The CDR3 DNA reads TGTGCCAGTAGTATAACCCCGACCCCCGGCAATGAGCAGTTCTTC.

The gene calls are TRBV28 and TRBJ2-3; the D is unclear. The length of the CDR3 is 15 residues. The ends were cut back, 6 bases at V and 0 bases at J, with 13 bases in the middle. The germline gives CDR1 MDHEN, CDR2 SYDVKM. DNA of the CDR3: TGTGCCAGCAGCGAACTGGGCAGTAGCACAGATACGCAGTATTTT. Its translation: CASSELGSSTDTQYF.

This clonotype was found a few times. The J gene is TRBJ2-1, the V gene TRBV30, with a weak D call TRBD2 (6 bases). The ends were cut back, 2 bases at V and 1 base at J, with 12 bases in the middle. There are 15 residues in the CDR3. The germline CDR1 and CDR2 sequences are GTSNPN and SVGIG (reference sequence). CDR3 region: CAWSSGTSSYNEQFF. The DNA for the CDR3 is TGTGCCTGGAGTAGTGGGACTTCGTCCTACAATGAGCAGTTCTTC.

V usage is TRBV27 and J usage is TRBJ2-5; 7 bases match TRBD2. Germline V gives CDR1 MNHEY, CDR2 SMNVEV (reference sequence). CDR3 size: 15 residues. The V segment lost 6 bases and the J segment 2 bases; nucleotides outside the gene matches: 9. The CDR3 coding sequence is TGTGCCAGCAGCCTTATCGGGGGGATTCAAGAGACCCAGTACTTC. This sequence encodes CASSLIGGIQETQYF.

This clonotype appeared a few times. The chain combines TRBV12-3 or TRBV12-4 with TRBJ2-4, with D unclear. V was pared by 7 bases and J by 7 bases, with 14 bases between. The CDR3 spans 13 residues. The CDR3 sequence is CASTHPTVNIQYF. The CDR3 bases are TGTGCCAGCACCCACCCCACAGTTAACATTCAGTACTTC.